This entry lists 2 T cell receptor beta chains sequenced from one sample in a study of blood T cell repertoires in COVID-19. Produced via immunoSEQ multiplex PCR; TCRdb's table is partial and in-frame only. The sample shows fewer than 200,000 clones, around 81% of them seen only once. The sample comprised peripheral blood. The receptor source for this set is an elderly woman with COVID-19, enrolled during active disease.

The rearrangement links TRBV2 to TRBJ1-4, with 8 bases matching TRBD1. There are 16 residues in the CDR3. CDR1 and CDR2 (germline): SNHLY, FYNNEI. The ends lost 8 bases at V and 3 bases at J; junction bases unmatched: 11. CDR3 protein: CASLGVPGQANEKLFF. The CDR3 nucleotides are TGTGCCAGCCTTGGGGTCCCGGGACAGGCTAATGAAAAACTGTTTTTT.

The chain links TRBV28 to TRBJ1-2; D perhaps matches TRBD1 (6 bases). Germline V gene sequence: CDR1 MDHEN, CDR2 SYDVKM. The V and J ends lost 5 bases and 7 bases respectively, with 17 bases between them. The CDR3 sequence is 14 residues long. The CDR3 nucleotides read TGTGCCAGCAGTCGTCTCGGGGGGGCAGGTGGCTACACCTTC. Its protein is CASSRLGGAGGYTF.